Sequencing of this TCR beta chain was carried out in a study of T cells in tuberculosis. For the study at large: CD1B tetramers identified T cells specific for mycobacterial lipid GMM. IGRA-negative adolescents, IGRA-positive adolescents with latent tuberculosis and adults with active tuberculosis formed this South African cohort. Study-wide results and caveats: Cases with active tuberculosis were adults, while controls were adolescents. GMM-specific TCRs were nearer to active tuberculosis alpha repertoires, suggesting expansion.

Details on this clone: What it binds is unknown.

Profiled with immunoSEQ multiplex PCR; TCRdb holds only in-frame clones, not every one. Of 25,000 to 35,000 clones listed, about 95% are singletons. Sequenced: PBMCs. The clonotype was recovered from a donor between 5 and 29 years old with latent tuberculosis or without tuberculosis infection.

This CDR3 reads CASSILGQGKTEAFF. CDR3 bases: TGTGCCAGTAGTATTCTGGGACAGGGAAAAACTGAAGCTTTCTTT. The chain employs TRBV19 and TRBJ1-1; TRBD1 matches 9 bases. The CDR3 covers 15 residues. Germline lookup yields CDR1 LNHDA and CDR2 SQIVND (reference sequence). With V trimmed by 3 bases and J by 5 bases, 7 bases remained unmatched.